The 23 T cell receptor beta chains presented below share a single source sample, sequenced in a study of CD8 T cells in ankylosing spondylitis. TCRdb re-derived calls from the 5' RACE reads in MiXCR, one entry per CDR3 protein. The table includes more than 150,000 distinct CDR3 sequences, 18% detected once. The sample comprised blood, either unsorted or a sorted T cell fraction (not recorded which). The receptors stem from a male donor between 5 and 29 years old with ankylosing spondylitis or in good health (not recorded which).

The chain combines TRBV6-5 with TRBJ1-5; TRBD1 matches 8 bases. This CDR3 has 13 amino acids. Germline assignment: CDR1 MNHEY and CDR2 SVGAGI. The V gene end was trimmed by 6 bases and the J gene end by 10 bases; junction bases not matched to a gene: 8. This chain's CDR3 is CASRGDRGRPQHF. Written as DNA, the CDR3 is TGTGCCAGCAGGGGAGACAGGGGACGACCCCAGCATTTT.

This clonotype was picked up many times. The CDR3 DNA follows: TGTGCCAGCACGAACCGGGGTCAGAATCAGCCCCAGCATTTT. Residues: CASTNRGQNQPQHF. The genes are TRBV6-1 and TRBJ1-5; no clear D gene. The V end lost 7 bases, the J end lost 4 bases, and 14 bases lay between the germline ends. Per the germline V gene, CDR1 is MNHNS and CDR2 is SASEGT. The CDR3 sequence is 14 residues long.

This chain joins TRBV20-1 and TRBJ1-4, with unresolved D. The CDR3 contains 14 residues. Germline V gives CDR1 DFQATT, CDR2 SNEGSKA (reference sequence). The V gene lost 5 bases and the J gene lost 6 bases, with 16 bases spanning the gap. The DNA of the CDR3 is TGCAGTGCTGGGATAGGGAATCAGTATGAAAAACTGTTTTTT. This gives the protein CSAGIGNQYEKLFF.

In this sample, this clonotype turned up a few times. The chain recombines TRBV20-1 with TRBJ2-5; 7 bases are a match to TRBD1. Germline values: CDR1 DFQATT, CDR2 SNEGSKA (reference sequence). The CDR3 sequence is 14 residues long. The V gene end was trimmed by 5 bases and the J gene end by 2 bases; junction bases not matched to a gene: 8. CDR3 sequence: CSAVRQGAQETQYF. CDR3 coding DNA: TGCAGTGCTGTGAGACAGGGCGCTCAAGAGACCCAGTACTTC.

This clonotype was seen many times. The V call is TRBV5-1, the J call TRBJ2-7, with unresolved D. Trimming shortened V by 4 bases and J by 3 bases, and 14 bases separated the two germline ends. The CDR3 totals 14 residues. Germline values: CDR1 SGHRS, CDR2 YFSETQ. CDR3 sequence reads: CASSAPNQVYEQYF. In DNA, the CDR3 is TGCGCCAGCAGCGCGCCTAATCAAGTCTACGAGCAGTACTTC.

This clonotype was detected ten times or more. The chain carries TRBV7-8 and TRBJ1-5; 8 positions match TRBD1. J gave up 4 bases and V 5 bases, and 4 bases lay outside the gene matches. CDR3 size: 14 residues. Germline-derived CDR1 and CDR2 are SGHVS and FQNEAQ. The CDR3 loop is CASSRDRGNQPQHF. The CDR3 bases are TGTGCCAGCAGCAGAGACAGGGGAAATCAGCCCCAGCATTTT. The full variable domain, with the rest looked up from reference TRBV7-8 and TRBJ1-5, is GAGVSQSPRYKVAKRGQDVALRCDPISGHVSLFWYQQALGQGPEFLTYFQNEAQLDKSGLPSDRFFAERPEGSVSTLKIQRTQQEDSAVYLCASSRDRGNQPQHFGDGTRLSIL.

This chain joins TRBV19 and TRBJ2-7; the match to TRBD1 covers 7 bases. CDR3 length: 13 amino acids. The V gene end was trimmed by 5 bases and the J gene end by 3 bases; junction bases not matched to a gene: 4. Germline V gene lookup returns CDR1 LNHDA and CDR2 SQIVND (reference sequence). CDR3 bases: TGTGCCAGTAGTGTCGGGGACAGCTACGAGCAGTACTTC. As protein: CASSVGDSYEQYF.

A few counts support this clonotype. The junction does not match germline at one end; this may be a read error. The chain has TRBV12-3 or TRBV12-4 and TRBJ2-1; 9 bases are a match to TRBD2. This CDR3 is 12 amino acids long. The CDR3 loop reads CASSLSREGFVF. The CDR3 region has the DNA TGTGCCAGCAGTTTATCGCGGGAGGGCTTCGTCTTC.

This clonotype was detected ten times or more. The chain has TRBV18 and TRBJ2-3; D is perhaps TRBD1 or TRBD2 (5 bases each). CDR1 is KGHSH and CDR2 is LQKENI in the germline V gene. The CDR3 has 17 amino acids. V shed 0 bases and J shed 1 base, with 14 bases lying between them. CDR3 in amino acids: CASSPPPGSSGTDTQYF. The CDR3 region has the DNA TGTGCCAGCTCACCACCACCAGGGAGTTCGGGCACAGATACGCAGTATTTT.

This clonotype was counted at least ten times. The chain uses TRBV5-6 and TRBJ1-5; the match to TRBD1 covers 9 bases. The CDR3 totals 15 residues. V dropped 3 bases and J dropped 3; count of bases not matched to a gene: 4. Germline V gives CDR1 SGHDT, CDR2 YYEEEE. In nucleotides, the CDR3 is TGTGCCAGCAGCTGGGGACAGGGCGACAATCAGCCCCAGCATTTT. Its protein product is CASSWGQGDNQPQHF.

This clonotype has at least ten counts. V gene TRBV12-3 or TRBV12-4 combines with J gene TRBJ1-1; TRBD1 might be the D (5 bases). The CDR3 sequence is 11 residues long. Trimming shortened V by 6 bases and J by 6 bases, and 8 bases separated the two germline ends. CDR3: CASRGPSEAFF. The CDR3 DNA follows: TGTGCCAGCAGGGGACCCTCTGAAGCTTTCTTT.

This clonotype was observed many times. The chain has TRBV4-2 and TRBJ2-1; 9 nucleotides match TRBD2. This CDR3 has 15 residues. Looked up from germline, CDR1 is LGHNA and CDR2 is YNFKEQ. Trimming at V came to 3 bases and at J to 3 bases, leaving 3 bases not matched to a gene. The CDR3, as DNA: TGTGCCAGCAGCCAGATTAGCGGGAGCTACAATGAGCAGTTCTTC. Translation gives CASSQISGSYNEQFF.

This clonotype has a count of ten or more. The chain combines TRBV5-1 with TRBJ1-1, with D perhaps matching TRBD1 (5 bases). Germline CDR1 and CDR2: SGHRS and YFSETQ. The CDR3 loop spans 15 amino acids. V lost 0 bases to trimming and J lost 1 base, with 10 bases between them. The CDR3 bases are TGCGCCAGCAGCTTGGGAGGGACGGGGAACACTGAAGCTTTCTTT. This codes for CASSLGGTGNTEAFF.

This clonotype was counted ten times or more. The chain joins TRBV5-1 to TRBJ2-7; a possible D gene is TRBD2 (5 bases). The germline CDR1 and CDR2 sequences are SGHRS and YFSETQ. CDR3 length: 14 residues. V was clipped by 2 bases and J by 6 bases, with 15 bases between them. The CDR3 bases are TGCGCCAGCAGCTTTTCCCCCGAGAGCGGCGAGCAGTACGTC. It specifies CASSFSPESGEQYV.

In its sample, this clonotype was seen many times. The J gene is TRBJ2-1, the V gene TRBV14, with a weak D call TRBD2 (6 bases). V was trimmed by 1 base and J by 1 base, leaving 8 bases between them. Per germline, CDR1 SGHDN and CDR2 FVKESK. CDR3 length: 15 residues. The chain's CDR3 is CASSQVAGSYNEQFF. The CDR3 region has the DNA TGTGCCAGCAGCCAAGTGGCGGGATCCTACAATGAGCAGTTCTTC.

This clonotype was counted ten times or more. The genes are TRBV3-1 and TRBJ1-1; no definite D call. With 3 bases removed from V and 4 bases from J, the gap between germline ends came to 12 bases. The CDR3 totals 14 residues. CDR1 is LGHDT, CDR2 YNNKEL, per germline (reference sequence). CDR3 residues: CASSQTPLVTEAFF. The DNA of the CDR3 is TGTGCCAGCAGCCAGACCCCCCTGGTCACTGAAGCTTTCTTT.

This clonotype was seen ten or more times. The CDR3 bases are TGCGCCAGCAGCCTCCTAGGGGGTGACACCATATATTTT. Translation: CASSLLGGDTIYF. This chain joins TRBV4-3 and TRBJ1-3, with D maybe TRBD1 (6 bases). CDR3 length: 13 amino acids. Germline V CDR1 and CDR2: LGHNA, YSLEER. The ends were cut back, 4 bases at V and 8 bases at J, with 12 bases in the middle.

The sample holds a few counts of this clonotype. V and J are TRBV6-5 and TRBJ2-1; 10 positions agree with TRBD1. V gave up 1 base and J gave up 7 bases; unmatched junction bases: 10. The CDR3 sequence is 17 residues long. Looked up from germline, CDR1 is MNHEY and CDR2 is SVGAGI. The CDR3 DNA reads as TGTGCCAGCAGTTACTGGGTCGGGACAGGGGCAGGGAATGAGCAGTTCTTC. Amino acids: CASSYWVGTGAGNEQFF.

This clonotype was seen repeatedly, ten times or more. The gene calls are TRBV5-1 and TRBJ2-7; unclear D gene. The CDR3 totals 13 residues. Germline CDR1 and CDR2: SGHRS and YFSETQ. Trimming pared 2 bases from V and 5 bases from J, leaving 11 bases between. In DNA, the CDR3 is TGCGCCAGCAGCTTAAGTAAATGGAACGAGCAGTACGTC. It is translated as CASSLSKWNEQYV.

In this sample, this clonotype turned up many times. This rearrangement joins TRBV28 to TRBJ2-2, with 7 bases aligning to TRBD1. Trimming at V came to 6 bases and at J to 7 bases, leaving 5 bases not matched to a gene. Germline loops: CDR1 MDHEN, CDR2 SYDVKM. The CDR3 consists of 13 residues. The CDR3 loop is CASRQGIGGELFF. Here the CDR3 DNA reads TGTGCCAGCAGACAGGGGATTGGCGGGGAGCTGTTTTTT.

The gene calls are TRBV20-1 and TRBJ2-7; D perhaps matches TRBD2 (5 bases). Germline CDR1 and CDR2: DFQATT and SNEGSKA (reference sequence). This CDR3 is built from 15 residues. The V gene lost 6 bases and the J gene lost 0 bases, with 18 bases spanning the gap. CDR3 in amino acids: CSARKWRADSYEQYF. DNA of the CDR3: TGCAGTGCCAGGAAGTGGAGAGCGGACTCCTACGAGCAGTACTTC.

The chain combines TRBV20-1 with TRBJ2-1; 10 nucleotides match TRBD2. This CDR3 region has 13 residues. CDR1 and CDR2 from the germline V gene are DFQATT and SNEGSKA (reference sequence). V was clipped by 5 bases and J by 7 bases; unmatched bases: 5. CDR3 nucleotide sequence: TGCAGTGCTTCGGGACTAGCGAATAATGAGCAGTTCTTC. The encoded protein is CSASGLANNEQFF.

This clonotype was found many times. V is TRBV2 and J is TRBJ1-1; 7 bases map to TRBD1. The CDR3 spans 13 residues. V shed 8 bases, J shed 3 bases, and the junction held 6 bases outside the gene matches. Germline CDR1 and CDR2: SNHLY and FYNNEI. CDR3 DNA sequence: TGTGCCAGCGGAAGGCAGGGGGACACTGAAGCTTTCTTT. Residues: CASGRQGDTEAFF.